One T cell receptor (beta chain) is described in this entry. The clone's antigen remains unknown. Per-base quality was not reported, and no clone a single base away is much larger than it. These data come from a study of blood T cell repertoires in COVID-19 (TCRdb year 2020). General notes on the study: Samples from collaborators originated in the United States, Italy and Spain and spanned both the acute and convalescent phases of COVID-19. Deeply sampled blood TCRbeta repertoires from subjects exposed to, actively infected with, or recovered from COVID-19 were included in the dataset. Where available, HLA class I and class II types were taken from metadata supplied by the sample provider and were not determined by assay-based typing. Samples were obtained from the ongoing ImmuneRACE study (first 160 participants) and from 1,254 subjects provided by 6 global collaborators. The prospective study material was composed of cDNA or gDNA derived from T cells, B-cell-depleted T cells, or PBMCs. A freely available public database, intended as a resource for researchers studying the immune response to SARS-CoV-2, is where the repertoires were released. The sample metadata nearly always contained a de-identified subject ID, COVID-19 status, age in years and sex.

The collaborating institutions used their own protocols to collect whole blood in K2EDTA tubes. Collaborator samples were shipped for TCRbeta analysis as frozen whole blood, isolated PBMCs, or DNA extracted from either sample type. V drops 8 bases and J drops 4 bases, leaving 15 bases in between. The germline V gene (reference sequence) gives CDR1 as LNHDA and CDR2 as SQIVND. Including the terminal cysteine and phenylalanine, the CDR3 comprises 14 residues. Only the CDR3 portion is preserved as DNA: 42 bases, with reading frame beginning at the first base. The immunoSEQ Assay, a bias-controlled multiplex PCR, was used to amplify TCRbeta CDR3 regions from genomic DNA. In the paper's pipeline: Nucleated cell counts per sample were estimated from amplification of reference gene primers within the assay. To quantify the absolute abundance of each unique TCRbeta CDR3 rearrangement, sequence reads were collapsed and filtered. For each sample, productive Simpson clonality was calculated by taking the square root of Simpson's diversity index across productive rearrangements. TCRdb holds this immuneACCESS table with in-frame rearrangements only. Some clones are missing; in checked studies, unresolved V genes explain under half, and the rest has no known cause. V and J calls and clone size are as listed in that table; D and trimming were resolved from the DNA. This sample has about 74,000 clones in its table, and around 90% of those were observed once. The ten largest make up around 29% of the sample.

Overall study results and their limits: The amount of clinical and demographic metadata varied by source and participant and was provided uncurated.

This receptor chain uses TRBV19 and TRBJ1-5, with the identity of the D gene unclear. What was sequenced was peripheral blood. The receptor was isolated from a woman aged 80 or older with active or convalescent COVID-19. The CDR3 protein: CASCRRGFNQPQHF. The nucleotides read TGTGCCAGTTGTCGGCGAGGGTTTAATCAGCCCCAGCATTTT.